A selection of T cell receptor beta chains follows, all from one sample in a study of PD-1 blockade in mismatch repair-deficient tumors. TCRdb's table, derived via immunoSEQ multiplex PCR, lists solely in-frame clones and lacks some. Found here are 100,000 to 150,000 clones, approximately 91% of them singletons; the top ten hold approximately 12%. The source material was peripheral blood, sampled approximately 71 weeks after starting pembrolizumab. The receptors originated from an adult with mismatch repair-deficient cancer. The CDR3 runs from the conserved cysteine through the conserved F or W. The D gene is left open where the match is weak. For some rows the clone size is stated as once, few or many, or as a class when expanded; others skip it.

v_call	clone_size	j_call	d_call	cdr3_aa	cdr3_nt
TRBV28	NA	TRBJ2-3	TRBD1	CASSSLTQGVGDTQYF	TGTGCCAGCAGTTCGCTAACACAGGGGGTGGGGGATACGCAGTATTTT
TRBV19	NA	TRBJ2-3	TRBD2	CASSGRASGTDTQYF	TGTGCCAGTAGTGGGAGGGCCTCGGGCACAGATACGCAGTATTTT
TRBV2	few	TRBJ2-7	NA	CASSDYEQYF	TGTGCCAGCTCGGACTACGAGCAGTACTTC
TRBV7-2	NA	TRBJ1-2	TRBD1	CANPPDRADGYTF	TGTGCCAACCCACCTGACAGGGCGGATGGCTACACCTTC
TRBV11-2	NA	TRBJ2-1	NA	CASSLVGVNEQFF	TGTGCCAGCAGCTTAGTAGGGGTCAATGAGCAGTTCTTC
TRBV7-9	NA	TRBJ2-2	TRBD1	CASSIRQGLDTGELFF	TGTGCCAGCAGCATTAGACAGGGGCTAGACACCGGGGAGCTGTTTTTT
TRBV19	NA	TRBJ2-3	TRBD1	CASSPTGVTDTQYF	TGTGCCAGTAGTCCCACAGGGGTAACAGATACGCAGTATTTT
TRBV4-3	NA	TRBJ2-1	TRBD1	CASSQKYIGQGPGGEQFF	TGCGCCAGCAGCCAAAAATACATCGGACAGGGTCCTGGGGGTGAGCAGTTCTTC
TRBV15	NA	TRBJ2-1	NA	CATSREGTPTIGEQFF	TGTGCCACCAGCAGAGAGGGAACCCCTACAATCGGTGAGCAGTTCTTC
TRBV21-1	NA	TRBJ2-1	NA	CARAPIAGVPVGVEQFF	TGTGCCAGGGCCCCTATAGCGGGAGTCCCGGTGGGTGTTGAGCAGTTCTTC
TRBV7-9	NA	TRBJ2-5	TRBD2	CASTGTSIQETQYF	TGTGCCAGCACCGGGACTAGCATTCAAGAGACCCAGTACTTC
TRBV7-8	NA	TRBJ2-5	TRBD1	CASSTTGGQETQYF	TGTGCCAGCAGCACCACAGGGGGCCAAGAGACCCAGTACTTC
TRBV7-9	NA	TRBJ2-5	NA	CASSAPGYQETQYF	TGTGCCAGCAGCGCCCCGGGGTACCAAGAGACCCAGTACTTC
TRBV2	NA	TRBJ2-7	TRBD1	CASSGGPRDRGSYEQYF	TGTGCCAGCAGTGGGGGGCCCCGGGACAGGGGCTCCTACGAGCAGTACTTC
TRBV21-1	NA	TRBJ2-1	NA	CASSKVARSTTNEQFF	TGTGCCAGCAGCAAAGTAGCGAGGAGCACCACGAATGAGCAGTTCTTC
TRBV29-1	NA	TRBJ1-2	TRBD1	CSVPLRGGGYYGYTF	TGCAGCGTTCCCCTAAGAGGGGGCGGGTACTATGGCTACACCTTC
TRBV5-3	NA	TRBJ1-5	NA	CARRLGVTSNQPQHF	TGTGCCAGAAGACTCGGGGTTACGAGCAATCAGCCCCAGCATTTT
TRBV7-9	once	TRBJ1-4	TRBD1	CASSSKQGADEKLFF	TGTGCCAGCAGCTCGAAACAGGGGGCGGATGAAAAACTGTTTTTT
TRBV7-9	NA	TRBJ1-1	NA	CASSPAGGTEAFF	TGTGCCAGCAGCCCTGCCGGGGGCACTGAAGCTTTCTTT
TRBV29-1	NA	TRBJ1-1	NA	CSVGSNTEAFF	TGCAGCGTTGGGTCGAACACTGAAGCTTTCTTT
TRBV10-1	few	TRBJ1-1	TRBD1	CASSTGTGVTEAFF	TGCGCCAGCAGTACCGGGACAGGGGTTACTGAAGCTTTCTTT
TRBV4-3	NA	TRBJ2-2	TRBD2	CASSHPSREGHLGIPGELFF	TGCGCCAGCAGCCACCCATCCCGGGAGGGCCACCTAGGTATACCCGGGGAGCTGTTTTTT
TRBV19	NA	TRBJ1-1	NA	CASVSPHLDTEAFF	TGTGCCAGTGTAAGTCCTCACTTGGACACTGAAGCTTTCTTT
TRBV6-5	NA	TRBJ2-7	NA	CASSYPGQPREQYF	TGTGCCAGCAGTTACCCTGGACAGCCCCGTGAGCAGTACTTC
TRBV6-5	NA	TRBJ2-1	TRBD2	CASSYGREATYNEQFF	TGTGCCAGCAGTTACGGCCGGGAGGCTACCTACAATGAGCAGTTCTTC
TRBV6-4	NA	TRBJ2-2	TRBD2	CASSDSSGSTGELFF	TGTGCCAGCAGTGACTCTAGCGGGAGCACCGGGGAGCTGTTTTTT
TRBV5-4	NA	TRBJ2-1	NA	CASSLSGSSYNEQFF	TGTGCCAGCAGCTTGTCAGGGAGCTCCTACAATGAGCAGTTCTTC
TRBV2	NA	TRBJ2-1	TRBD2	CASRDLTSGLESSYNEQFF	TGTGCCAGCAGGGACTTGACTAGCGGGCTAGAGAGCTCCTACAATGAGCAGTTCTTC
TRBV5-6	NA	TRBJ1-3	NA	CASTPKGGSGNTIYF	TGTGCCAGCACCCCGAAAGGGGGCTCTGGAAACACCATATATTTT
TRBV19	few	TRBJ1-1	NA	CASRAPGKYDTEAFF	TGTGCCAGTAGGGCTCCAGGGAAGTACGACACTGAAGCTTTCTTT
TRBV7-9	NA	TRBJ1-4	NA	CASSPSNPGTGEKLFF	TGTGCCAGCAGCCCATCCAATCCCGGGACGGGAGAAAAACTGTTTTTT
TRBV5-5	NA	TRBJ1-1	NA	CASSLGTLEVTEAFF	TGTGCCAGCAGCTTGGGTACCTTGGAAGTCACTGAAGCTTTCTTT